Below, 9 T cell receptor beta chains from the same sample are listed, as sequenced in a study of cytomegalovirus exposure and HLA in healthy donors. Measured with immunoSEQ multiplex PCR; TCRdb has only the in-frame clones, and not every one. The sample has tens of thousands of clones, approximately 88% seen once. The sequenced sample consisted of PBMCs. Receptors were obtained from a woman aged 25 to 39 in good health and CMV-seronegative.

The V gene is TRBV4-1, the J gene TRBJ2-7; weak D call: TRBD2 (6 bases). Germline assignment: CDR1 MGHRA and CDR2 YSYEKL. The V and J ends lost 4 bases and 7 bases respectively, with 14 bases between them. The CDR3 loop spans 13 amino acids. CDR3 region: CASSLGRRGEQYF. The CDR3 DNA sequence: TGCGCCAGCAGCCTCGGAAGGAGGGGAGAGCAGTACTTC.

CDR3 in amino acids: CASSTGLAGVRETQYF. The CDR3 bases are TGTGCCAGCAGCACCGGACTAGCGGGAGTAAGAGAGACCCAGTACTTC. V and J are TRBV11-2 and TRBJ2-5; 13 positions match TRBD2. Germline CDR1 SGHAT, CDR2 FQNNGV. The CDR3 is made up of 16 amino acids. V lost 5 bases, J lost 4 bases, and 7 bases stayed unmatched.

CDR3 sequence: CSVVDYPGQGVWEQYF. For the CDR3, the DNA is TGCAGCGTTGTGGACTACCCGGGACAGGGAGTGTGGGAGCAGTACTTC. The rearrangement joins TRBV29-1 to TRBJ2-7, with 9 bases fitting TRBD1. Germline assignment: CDR1 SQVTM and CDR2 ANQGSEA. The trim removed 4 bases at V and 7 bases at J, leaving 17 bases unmatched. The CDR3 consists of 16 residues.

This CDR3 reads CATLRQTGSFYEQYF. Here the CDR3 DNA reads TGTGCCACCCTCCGACAGACAGGGTCCTTTTACGAGCAGTACTTC. The rearrangement links TRBV6-5 to TRBJ2-7; 7 bases align to TRBD1. CDR3 length equals 15 residues. CDR1 MNHEY and CDR2 SVGAGI come from the germline V gene. Unmatched junction bases numbered 16, after V lost 10 bases and J lost 4 bases.

The chain combines TRBV5-1 with TRBJ2-1; D possibly corresponds to TRBD2 (6 bases). This CDR3 has 13 residues. In germline, CDR1 is SGHRS, CDR2 YFSETQ. Trimming shortened V by 1 base and J by 9 bases, and 11 bases separated the two germline ends. This CDR3 is CASSLLGGGEQFF. CDR3 bases: TGCGCCAGCAGCTTGCTGGGGGGTGGTGAGCAGTTCTTC.

The chain employs TRBV28 and TRBJ2-2, with 9 bases identical to TRBD2. CDR1 MDHEN and CDR2 SYDVKM come from the germline V gene. The CDR3 sequence is 16 residues long. With 2 bases clipped from V and 1 base from J, the junction kept 2 bases outside the gene matches. CDR3 in amino acids: CASSLGSGRNTGELFF. The CDR3 DNA sequence: TGTGCCAGCAGTTTAGGTAGCGGGAGGAACACCGGGGAGCTGTTTTTT.

J is TRBJ2-1 and V is TRBV27, with 7 bases identical to TRBD2. There are 20 residues in the CDR3. V dropped 0 bases and J dropped 0; count of bases not matched to a gene: 14. Germline V gene lookup returns CDR1 MNHEY and CDR2 SMNVEV (reference sequence). CDR3 sequence (DNA): TGTGCCAGCAGTTTATCGTCGGCTAGCGGAGCCTCGAGCTCCTACAATGAGCAGTTCTTC. Translated, it gives CASSLSSASGASSSYNEQFF.

This sequence joins TRBV6-1 and TRBJ2-7; TRBD2 aligns across 15 bases. Germline-derived CDR1 and CDR2 are MNHNS and SASEGT. V shed 3 bases and J 3 bases; nucleotides not matched to a gene: 6. This CDR3 spans 17 amino acids. The CDR3: CASSEGLAGGTGYEQYF. CDR3 in DNA: TGTGCCAGCAGTGAGGGACTAGCGGGAGGTACGGGCTACGAGCAGTACTTC.

The chain employs TRBV28 and TRBJ1-2; the match to TRBD1 covers 9 bases. The germline V gene has CDR1 MDHEN and CDR2 SYDVKM. J lost 0 bases, V lost 3 bases, and 2 bases had no gene match. CDR3 length: 15 residues. The CDR3 region has the DNA TGTGCCAGCAGTTTGAGACAGGGGGCTAACTATGGCTACACCTTC. Amino acids: CASSLRQGANYGYTF.